The rows below give T cell receptor beta chains drawn from one sample of a study of blood T cell repertoires in COVID-19. Sequenced by immunoSEQ multiplex PCR; TCRdb stores in-frame clones only, minus some. This sample carries fewer than 250,000 clones, 84% of them seen once, and the ten largest clones take about 20%. The sample taken for sequencing was peripheral blood. Receptor source: a man aged 25 to 45 with active or convalescent COVID-19. Each CDR3 is given with its conserved first and last residue. The D gene is left open where the match is weak. Size is stated for part of the rows, as once, few or many counts, or as a class when the clone is expanded.

CDR3nt	CDR3aa	d_gene	v_gene	j_gene	abundance
TGTGCCAGCAGCGTAGCTACAGGGGATCGGGACGAAAACATTCAGTACTTC	CASSVATGDRDENIQYF	TRBD1	TRBV9	TRBJ2-4	once
TGTGCCAGCAGCCCTGACATGCGCTCCTACGAGCAGTACTTC	CASSPDMRSYEQYF	-	TRBV27	TRBJ2-7	-
TGTGCCAGCAGTTACTCTGGAGGTGGCTATGGCTACACCTTC	CASSYSGGGYGYTF	-	TRBV6-6	TRBJ1-2	-
TGTGCCAGCAGCCTACAGGACTATGGCTACACCTTC	CASSLQDYGYTF	-	TRBV6-2/TRBV6-3	TRBJ1-2	-
TGTGCCAGCAGTCATGGGACAGGGGATGGCTACACCTTC	CASSHGTGDGYTF	TRBD1	TRBV7-9	TRBJ1-2	-
TGTGCCAGCAGCCCCGACAGGGAAAAACTGTTTTTT	CASSPDREKLFF	-	TRBV6-5	TRBJ1-4	-
TGTGCCAGCAGCGGATCCGGGACTAGCGGGGCTAGCACAGATACGCAGTATTTT	CASSGSGTSGASTDTQYF	TRBD2	TRBV5-4	TRBJ2-3	-
TGTGCCAGTAGTATAAAGCCTAGCGGGGTCTACGAGCAGTACTTC	CASSIKPSGVYEQYF	TRBD2	TRBV19	TRBJ2-7	-
TGTGCCAGCTCGGAGAGGGGGAGTATTACCCTCTTT	CASSERGSITLF	-	TRBV18	TRBJ1-1	-
TGCGCCAGCAGCTTGGGCGGGAGTGCAGATACGCAGTATTTT	CASSLGGSADTQYF	TRBD2	TRBV5-1	TRBJ2-3	-
TGTGCCAGCAGCCCTGGGGGGGTTTATCAGAGCCAAGAGACCCAGTACTTC	CASSPGGVYQSQETQYF	TRBD2	TRBV5-6	TRBJ2-5	-
TGTGCCAGCAGCTCTGACATTTTTAGCAATCAGCCCCAGCATTTT	CASSSDIFSNQPQHF	-	TRBV7-2	TRBJ1-5	-
TGTGCCACCAGTAACCGGGACTATACTGCCAATGAGCAGTTCTTC	CATSNRDYTANEQFF	TRBD2	TRBV24-1	TRBJ2-1	-
TGTGCCATCAGCTCCCAGGCTAGCGGGGAGAGGGAGACCCAGTACTTC	CAISSQASGERETQYF	TRBD2	TRBV10-3	TRBJ2-5	-
TGTGCCAGCAGCTCCCCGACAGGGGGGGTAAACACTGAAGCTTTCTTT	CASSSPTGGVNTEAFF	TRBD1	TRBV7-2	TRBJ1-1	-
TGCGCCAGCAGCACCGGGACTTTAGCCTACGAGCAGTACTTC	CASSTGTLAYEQYF	-	TRBV5-1	TRBJ2-7	-
TGCGCCAGCAGCTTGGTTGGACAGAGCTCCTACGAGCAGTACTTC	CASSLVGQSSYEQYF	-	TRBV5-1	TRBJ2-7	-
TGTGCCAGCAGTTTAGGGAGGGGGGATACGCAGTATTTT	CASSLGRGDTQYF	-	TRBV27	TRBJ2-3	-
TGTGCCAGCAGCCTCGTCGGGGGAACACACACCGGGGAGCTGTTTTTT	CASSLVGGTHTGELFF	-	TRBV4-2	TRBJ2-2	-
TGTGCCAGCAGCCCAGACAGGGCTGGCAGCAATCAGCCCCAGCATTTT	CASSPDRAGSNQPQHF	TRBD1	TRBV7-6	TRBJ1-5	-
TGTGCCAGCAGTTGGTCGGGAGGGGACACTGAAGCTTTCTTT	CASSWSGGDTEAFF	-	TRBV27	TRBJ1-1	-
TGTGCCAGCAGCTTGGGTCTAGCGGATTCCTCCTACAATGAGCAGTTCTTC	CASSLGLADSSYNEQFF	TRBD2	TRBV5-4	TRBJ2-1	-
TGTGCCAGCAGAAGGACTAGCGGGAGAGGGTGGGAGACCCAGTACTTC	CASRRTSGRGWETQYF	TRBD2	TRBV27	TRBJ2-5	-
TGTGCCAGCAGAAGGGGTCTTAACTATGGCTACACCTTC	CASRRGLNYGYTF	-	TRBV5-4	TRBJ1-2	-
TGTGCCAGCAGCCGGGACACCAATTCACCCCTCCACTTT	CASSRDTNSPLHF	-	TRBV6-2/TRBV6-3	TRBJ1-6	once
TGTGCCAGCAGCGCGCCCGGGACAGGGATCTCTGGGGCCAACGTCCTGACTTTC	CASSAPGTGISGANVLTF	TRBD1	TRBV9	TRBJ2-6	-
TGCGCCAGCAGCCAAGACGGGGGATTGAACACTGAAGCTTTCTTT	CASSQDGGLNTEAFF	-	TRBV4-1	TRBJ1-1	few
TGTGCCAGCTCACACCAGGGGGCGAATTCACCCCTCCACTTT	CASSHQGANSPLHF	TRBD1	TRBV18	TRBJ1-6	-
TGTGCCAGTAGTCCACAGAGCTCTGGAAACACCATATATTTT	CASSPQSSGNTIYF	-	TRBV19	TRBJ1-3	-
TGCGCCAGCAGCCAAGTATCTACGCGGGGCGGGGAGACCCAGTACTTC	CASSQVSTRGGETQYF	-	TRBV4-1	TRBJ2-5	few
TGTGCCAGCAGTTACGGGCAGGGGAACACTGAAGCTTTCTTT	CASSYGQGNTEAFF	-	TRBV6-5	TRBJ1-1	-
TGTGCCAGCAGCTTAGGGGACAGGCGGAACACTGAAGCTTTCTTT	CASSLGDRRNTEAFF	TRBD1	TRBV7-3	TRBJ1-1	-
TGTGCCAGCAAGGGCGAGGGGGCGAGGTATGGCTACACCTTC	CASKGEGARYGYTF	TRBD1	TRBV27	TRBJ1-2	-
TGTGCCAGCAGTTCCCACAGCCGACAGGGAAATGAGCAGTTCTTC	CASSSHSRQGNEQFF	TRBD1	TRBV28	TRBJ2-1	-
TGTGCCAGCAGCGTAGGACTAGCGGGAGGTCAGTACGAGCAGTACTTC	CASSVGLAGGQYEQYF	TRBD2	TRBV9	TRBJ2-7	-
TGTGCCAGCAGTTTATCGGGTTGGACTAGCGGAGATACGCAGTATTTT	CASSLSGWTSGDTQYF	TRBD2	TRBV28	TRBJ2-3	-
TGTGCCAGTAGTTGGAACCAGGTTTTCAATCAGCCCCAGCATTTT	CASSWNQVFNQPQHF	-	TRBV19	TRBJ1-5	once
TGCGCCAGCAGCGCCGGGTCTGGGACAGGGGACACTGAAGCTTTCTTT	CASSAGSGTGDTEAFF	TRBD1	TRBV5-1	TRBJ1-1	-
TGTGCCAGCAGTCAGATAACAGTTGGCTACACCTTC	CASSQITVGYTF	-	TRBV28	TRBJ1-2	-
TGTGCCAGCAGGTTACAGGGGTTAGGCGGGGAGCTGTTTTTT	CASRLQGLGGELFF	TRBD1	TRBV7-3	TRBJ2-2	-
TGTGCCAGCAGTCCACACAGGGACCGCTATGGCTACACCTTC	CASSPHRDRYGYTF	-	TRBV28	TRBJ1-2	-
TGTGCCACCGGGGGGACGTCGGGGGGTGAGCAGTTCTTC	CATGGTSGGEQFF	TRBD2	TRBV18	TRBJ2-1	-
TGTGCCAGCTCAGCAGCGGGAGGGCCTAGGGAGCAGTACTTC	CASSAAGGPREQYF	TRBD2	TRBV18	TRBJ2-7	-
TGTGCCAGCAGTGAGTCTAGCGAAACCCAGTATTTT	CASSESSETQYF	-	TRBV6-1	TRBJ2-3	-
TGTGCCAGCAGCCGGTGGGGTGGGGCATCCTACGAGCAGTACTTC	CASSRWGGASYEQYF	-	TRBV7-2	TRBJ2-7	-
TGTGCCAGCAGTTTTCGTTGGCGGCGCACAGATACGCAGTATTTT	CASSFRWRRTDTQYF	-	TRBV28	TRBJ2-3	-
TGTGCCATCATGAGAACTGGGGGGGTGGATACGCAGTATTTT	CAIMRTGGVDTQYF	TRBD2	TRBV10-3	TRBJ2-3	-
TGTGCCAGCAGCAATCGACAGGCTGGTCCCCAGCATTTT	CASSNRQAGPQHF	-	TRBV12-3/TRBV12-4	TRBJ1-5	-
TGTGCCAGCAGTATCCTAGGGGGAGCTGGGGCCAACGTCCTGACTTTC	CASSILGGAGANVLTF	-	TRBV28	TRBJ2-6	few
TGTGCCAGCAGCTTAGCTCGGGACAGGGCTGAAAAACTGTTTTTT	CASSLARDRAEKLFF	TRBD1	TRBV7-9	TRBJ1-4	-
TGTGCCAGCAGCCGCGACAGGGGGCGCATGAACACTGAAGCTTTCTTT	CASSRDRGRMNTEAFF	TRBD1	TRBV5-6	TRBJ1-1	-
TGTGCCAGCAGCCACGACGGGACTAGCCGGCAGTTCTTC	CASSHDGTSRQFF	TRBD2	TRBV3-1/TRBV3-2	TRBJ2-1	-
TGTGCCAGCAGTGATAAGGCTAGCGGCGAGCAGTACTTC	CASSDKASGEQYF	TRBD2	TRBV6-1	TRBJ2-7	-
TGCGCCAGCAGCCAGGAAGCCTTACAGGGGTATAATTCACCCCTCCACTTT	CASSQEALQGYNSPLHF	TRBD1	TRBV4-1	TRBJ1-6	-
TGCGCCAGCAGCCCGTTGGGGGAGGGCAATCAGCCCCAGCATTTT	CASSPLGEGNQPQHF	-	TRBV4-1	TRBJ1-5	-